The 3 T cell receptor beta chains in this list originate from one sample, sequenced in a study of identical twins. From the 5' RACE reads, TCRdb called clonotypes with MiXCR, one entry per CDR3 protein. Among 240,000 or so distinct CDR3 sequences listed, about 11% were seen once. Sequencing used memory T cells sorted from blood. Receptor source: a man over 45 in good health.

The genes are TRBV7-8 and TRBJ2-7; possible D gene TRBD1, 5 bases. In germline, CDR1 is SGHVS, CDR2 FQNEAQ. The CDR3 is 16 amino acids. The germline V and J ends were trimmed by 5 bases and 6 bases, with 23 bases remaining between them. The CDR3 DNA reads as TGTGCCAGCAGCCCTCCAGTGGGCAGAGCTAGGGGCGAGCAGTACTTC. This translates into CASSPPVGRARGEQYF.

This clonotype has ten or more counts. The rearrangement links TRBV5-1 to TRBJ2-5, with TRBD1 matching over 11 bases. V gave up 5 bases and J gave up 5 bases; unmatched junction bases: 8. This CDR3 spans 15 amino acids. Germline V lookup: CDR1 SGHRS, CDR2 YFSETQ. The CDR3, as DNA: TGCGCCAGCAGTTCCGGACAGGGGGCTGTGGAGACCCAGTACTTC. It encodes CASSSGQGAVETQYF.

CDR3 nucleotides: TGCGCCAGCAGAACAACTAGCGGGAGTGTTCGGTTCCGGCAGTTCTTC. Its protein product is CASRTTSGSVRFRQFF. The chain recombines TRBV4-1 with TRBJ2-1; 11 nucleotides align to TRBD2. This CDR3 region has 16 residues. Germline assignment: CDR1 MGHRA and CDR2 YSYEKL. Unmatched junction bases numbered 16, after V lost 6 bases and J lost 12 bases.